A selection of T cell receptor beta chains follows, all from one sample in a study of CD8 T cells in ankylosing spondylitis. TCRdb reanalysed the 5' RACE reads using MiXCR and keeps one entry per CDR3 protein. The table lists roughly 670,000 distinct CDR3 sequences, around a fifth of them singletons. Sample: blood, either unsorted or a sorted T cell fraction (not recorded which). Receptor source: a male donor with ankylosing spondylitis. Both conserved end residues are part of each CDR3. D genes are given only for firm matches. Size is omitted from some rows. Given values are once, few, many or a class for expanded clones.

D | J | V | size | CDR3 | DNA
. | TRBJ2-3 | TRBV29-1 | . | CSVEDGTASTSTDTQYF | TGCAGCGTTGAAGATGGGACCGCCTCAACTAGCACAGATACGCAGTATTTT
. | TRBJ2-5 | TRBV12-3/TRBV12-4 | . | CASSLQQGASIETQYF | TGTGCCAGCAGTTTACAACAGGGCGCGAGTATTGAGACCCAGTACTTC
TRBD1 | TRBJ1-1 | TRBV4-1 | . | CASSQDREKGALNTEAFF | TGCGCCAGCAGCCAAGATCGGGAAAAGGGGGCCCTGAACACTGAAGCTTTCTTT
. | TRBJ2-1 | TRBV5-1 | many | CASSLGLASYNEQFF | TGTGCCAGCAGCCTCGGGCTAGCCTCCTACAATGAGCAGTTCTTC
. | TRBJ2-7 | TRBV29-1 | . | CSVRSRGPSYEQYF | TGCAGCGTTCGAAGCAGGGGTCCTTCCTACGAGCAGTACTTC
. | TRBJ1-5 | TRBV4-2 | few | CASSQETGSGQPQHF | TGTGCCAGCAGCCAAGAAACCGGGTCTGGACAGCCCCAGCATTTT
TRBD1 | TRBJ2-7 | TRBV7-2 | few | CASSLAKGGLYEQYF | TGTGCCAGCAGCTTAGCCAAAGGGGGCCTTTACGAGCAGTACTTC
TRBD2 | TRBJ2-3 | TRBV6-2/TRBV6-3 | . | CASSTLAGKGDTDTQYF | TGTGCCAGCAGTACCCTAGCGGGAAAGGGAGACACAGATACGCAGTATTTT
. | TRBJ2-2 | TRBV5-1 | . | CASSLRGPSSGTGELFF | TGCGCCAGCAGCTTGAGGGGCCCTTCGTCCGGCACCGGGGAGCTGTTTTTT
. | TRBJ1-5 | TRBV28 | few | CASNGQNNQPQHF | TGTGCCAGCAATGGACAGAACAATCAGCCCCAGCATTTT
. | TRBJ1-6 | TRBV5-1 | . | CASSGGTPSPLHF | TGCGCCAGCAGCGGGGGGACGCCATCACCCCTCCACTTT
. | TRBJ1-3 | TRBV7-3 | few | CASSLTGRGAGNTIYF | TGTGCCAGCAGCTTAACGGGCAGGGGAGCTGGAAACACCATATATTTT
TRBD2 | TRBJ2-1 | TRBV18 | . | CASSGLGGGSYNEQFF | TGTGCCAGCTCAGGACTGGGCGGGGGGTCCTACAATGAGCAGTTCTTC
. | TRBJ2-7 | TRBV25-1 | few | CASSDPNSYEQYF | TGTGCCAGCAGTGACCCTAACTCCTACGAGCAGTACTTC
. | TRBJ2-1 | TRBV28 | . | CASSKRYNEQFF | TGTGCCAGCAGCAAACGATACAATGAGCAGTTCTTC
TRBD1 | TRBJ1-2 | TRBV12-3/TRBV12-4 | many | CASSTGGYGYTF | TGTGCCAGCAGTACAGGGGGCTATGGCTACACCTTC
TRBD1 | TRBJ1-2 | TRBV7-8 | few | CASSLWDRGRGGYGYTF | TGTGCCAGCAGCTTATGGGACAGGGGGCGCGGTGGCTATGGCTACACCTTC
. | TRBJ2-1 | TRBV20-1 | . | CSAQNEQFF | TGCAGTGCTCAGAATGAGCAGTTCTTC
TRBD1 | TRBJ2-3 | TRBV27 | . | CASSPWDRVTDTQYF | TGTGCCAGCAGTCCATGGGACAGGGTAACAGATACGCAGTATTTT